Presented here are 11 T cell receptor beta chains from one specimen sequenced in a study of blood T cell repertoires in COVID-19. Method: immunoSEQ multiplex PCR; TCRdb's copy keeps in-frame clones and lacks some. Of roughly 150,000 clones in the sample, around 83% were seen once. Sequencing input: peripheral blood. These receptors all stem from an older woman with COVID-19, enrolled during active disease.

The chain links TRBV9 to TRBJ2-1; possible D gene TRBD1, 5 bases. The CDR3 runs to 15 residues. Trimming shortened V by 2 bases and J by 0 bases, and 9 bases separated the two germline ends. Germline V gene data show CDR1 as SGDLS and CDR2 as YYNGEE. Here the CDR3 DNA reads TGTGCCAGCAGCGTTGAAGGGGTCTCCTACAATGAGCAGTTCTTC. This encodes CASSVEGVSYNEQFF.

J is TRBJ2-6 and V is TRBV18; 9 bases agree with TRBD1. Per germline, CDR1 KGHSH and CDR2 LQKENI. The V gene end was trimmed by 5 bases and the J gene end by 0 bases; junction bases not matched to a gene: 8. There are 18 residues in the CDR3. For the CDR3, the DNA is TGTGCCAGCTCAGCCCGGACAGGGGAAAGCTCTGGGGCCAACGTCCTGACTTTC. It codes for CASSARTGESSGANVLTF.

This chain links TRBV30 with TRBJ1-6, with 9 nucleotides matching TRBD1. V trimming: 5 bases; J trimming: 5 bases; junction bases outside the gene matches: 1. The germline CDR1 and CDR2 sequences are GTSNPN and SVGIG (reference sequence). This CDR3 is 13 amino acids long. CDR3 loop: CAWGTGNNSPLHF. Written as DNA, the CDR3 is TGTGCCTGGGGGACAGGGAATAATTCACCCCTCCACTTT. The full variable domain, rest sourced from reference TRBV30 and TRBJ1-6, is SQTIHQWPATLVQPVGSPLSLECTVEGTSNPNLYWYRQAAGRGLQLLFYSVGIGQISSEVPQNLSASRPQDRQFILSSKKLLLSDSGFYLCAWGTGNNSPLHFGNGTRLTVT.

This clone was observed a few times. The V and J genes are TRBV7-9 and TRBJ2-6, with 7 positions matching TRBD1. Per the germline V gene, CDR1 is SEHNR and CDR2 is FQNEAQ (reference sequence). The trim removed 3 bases at V and 0 bases at J, leaving 8 bases unmatched. CDR3 length equals 18 residues. In DNA, the CDR3 is TGTGCCAGCAGCTTGGGACAGCTCAGGGGCTCTGGGGCCAACGTCCTGACTTTC. Amino acids: CASSLGQLRGSGANVLTF.

CDR3 nucleotides: TGCGCCAGCAGCCGAGGACAGGGGTGGGATGAAAAACTGTTTTTT. It is translated as CASSRGQGWDEKLFF. This sequence joins TRBV5-1 and TRBJ1-4, with 9 bases fitting TRBD1. From germline, CDR1 is SGHRS and CDR2 YFSETQ. The length of the CDR3 is 15 residues. Trimming cost V 4 bases and J 6 bases; bases outside gene matches: 7. Using reference TRBV5-1 and TRBJ1-4 for the parts outside the CDR3, the full variable domain is KAGVTQTPRYLIKTRGQQVTLSCSPISGHRSVSWYQQTPGQGLQFLFEYFSETQRNKGNFPGRFSGRQFSNSRSEMNVSTLELGDSALYLCASSRGQGWDEKLFFGSGTQLSVL.

The V call is TRBV5-1, the J call TRBJ2-1; 9 bases are a match to TRBD1. The CDR3 runs 16 residues. The J segment lost 5 bases and the V segment lost 5 bases, leaving 11 bases of the junction unmatched. Germline V CDR1 and CDR2: SGHRS, YFSETQ. The CDR3 here is CASRIGGTGSNNEQFF. CDR3 in DNA: TGCGCCAGCAGAATAGGTGGGACAGGGTCCAACAATGAGCAGTTCTTC.

The chain couples TRBV24-1 to TRBJ1-5; 10 positions match TRBD1. From germline, CDR1 is KGHDR and CDR2 SFDVKD. The V and J ends lost 4 bases and 1 base, in that order; junction bases with no gene match: 3. This CDR3 comprises 16 residues. The CDR3 sequence is CATSDKDRGSNQPQHF. Here the CDR3 DNA reads TGTGCCACCAGTGACAAGGACAGGGGGAGCAATCAGCCCCAGCATTTT.

This sequence joins TRBV6-5 and TRBJ1-2, with 10 bases aligning to TRBD1. The germline V gene encodes CDR1 MNHEY and CDR2 SVGAGI. V lost 7 bases and J lost 5; bases outside the gene matches: 10. This CDR3 region has 15 residues. The DNA for the CDR3 is TGTGCCAGCACCCTAGGACAGGGGGGGGATTATGGCTACACCTTC. This gives the protein CASTLGQGGDYGYTF.

V gene TRBV7-8 combines with J gene TRBJ1-3; D is perhaps TRBD1 (6 bases). V was trimmed by 3 bases and J by 3 bases, leaving 9 bases between them. Germline V gene lookup returns CDR1 SGHVS and CDR2 FQNEAQ. This CDR3 has 14 amino acids. The CDR3 loop reads CASSFTDSGNTIYF. CDR3 DNA sequence: TGTGCCAGCAGCTTCACGGACAGTGGAAACACCATATATTTT.

This chain connects TRBV27 to TRBJ2-7; D is possibly TRBD2 (6 bases). Trimming took 8 bases from V and 3 from J, leaving 17 bases between them. CDR3 length: 14 residues. Germline CDR1 and CDR2: MNHEY and SMNVEV (reference sequence). Written as DNA, the CDR3 is TGTGCCAGCGGACCCGGGGGAACCGGCTACGAGCAGTACGTC. Translation gives CASGPGGTGYEQYV.

J is TRBJ1-4 and V is TRBV9; D possibly corresponds to TRBD1 (5 bases). This CDR3 region has 15 residues. The germline V gene has CDR1 SGDLS and CDR2 YYNGEE. Deletions cut 0 bases from V and 3 bases from J, with 9 bases between. This CDR3 reads CASSVGGRSNEKLFF. CDR3 in DNA: TGTGCCAGCAGCGTAGGGGGGAGGTCTAATGAAAAACTGTTTTTT. Using reference TRBV9 and TRBJ1-4 for the parts outside the CDR3, the full variable domain is DSGVTQTPKHLITATGQRVTLRCSPRSGDLSVYWYQQSLDQGLQFLIQYYNGEERAKGNILERFSAQQFPDLHSELNLSSLELGDSALYFCASSVGGRSNEKLFFGSGTQLSVL.